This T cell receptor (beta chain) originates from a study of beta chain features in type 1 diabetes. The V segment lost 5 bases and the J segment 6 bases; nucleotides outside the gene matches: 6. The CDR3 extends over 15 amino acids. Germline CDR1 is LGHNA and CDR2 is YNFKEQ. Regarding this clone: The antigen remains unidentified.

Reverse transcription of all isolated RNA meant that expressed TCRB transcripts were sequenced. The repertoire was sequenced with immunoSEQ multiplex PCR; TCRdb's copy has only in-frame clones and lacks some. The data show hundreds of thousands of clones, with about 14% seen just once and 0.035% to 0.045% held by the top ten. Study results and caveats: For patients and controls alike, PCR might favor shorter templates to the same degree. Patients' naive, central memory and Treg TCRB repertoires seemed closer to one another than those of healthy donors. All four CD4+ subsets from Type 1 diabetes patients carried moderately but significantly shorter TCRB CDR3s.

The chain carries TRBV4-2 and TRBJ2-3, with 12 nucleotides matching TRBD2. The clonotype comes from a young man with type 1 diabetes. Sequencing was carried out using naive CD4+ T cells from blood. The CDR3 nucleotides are TGTGCCAGCAGCTACGGACTAGCGGGATGGGATACGCAGTATTTT. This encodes CASSYGLAGWDTQYF.